These 23 T cell receptor beta chains share one sample of origin, sequenced in a study of Ad26.COV2.S vaccination and SARS-CoV-2 variants (TCRdb year 2021). According to the study, the label for this sample's treatment or condition signals: roughly 19 received Ad26.COV2.S at low or high dose, single or two shots; about 5 received placebo; per-sample allocation not given. Repertoires of vaccine and placebo recipients were sequenced from samples collected on day 63 after the first injection. Library preparation employed the immunoSEQ multiplex PCR assay. TCRdb's version of the immuneACCESS table is confined to in-frame rearrangements and falls short of the full clone set. An unresolved V gene accounts for under half of the shortfall where checked; the remainder is of unknown origin. This sample gives 410,000 or so clones in total; around 90% of them show up just once. The top ten hold 10% to 15% of the sample.

The sequences come from peripheral blood, collected in a trial of Ad26.COV2.S vaccine versus placebo. These receptors all come from a person aged 18-65 years who received the Ad26.COV2.S COVID-19 vaccine or a placebo.

The gene calls are TRBV4-1 and TRBJ2-6; a weak D match, TRBD1 (5 bases). CDR3 length: 17 amino acids. CDR1 and CDR2 (germline): MGHRA, YSYEKL. Trimming pared 1 base from V and 2 bases from J, leaving 12 bases between. For the CDR3, the DNA is TGCGCCAGCAGCCAAGCCTCGCTACAGGCTGGGGCCAACGTCCTGACTTTC. The encoded protein is CASSQASLQAGANVLTF.

The chain carries TRBV9 and TRBJ2-7, with TRBD2 matching 12 bases. Germline values: CDR1 SGDLS, CDR2 YYNGEE. V lost 0 bases to trimming and J lost 2 bases; unmatched junction nucleotides: 3. The CDR3 runs to 16 residues. The CDR3 DNA is TGTGCCAGCAGCGTAGGACCTAGCGGGAGGGCCTACGAGCAGTACTTC. Translating gives CASSVGPSGRAYEQYF.

J is TRBJ2-7 and V is TRBV7-2; 7 nucleotides agree with TRBD1. CDR3 length: 17 residues. Looked up from germline, CDR1 is SGHTA and CDR2 is FQGNSA. V lost 1 base and J lost 3; bases outside the gene matches: 12. CDR3 sequence (DNA): TGTGCCAGCAGCTTAGAGGCCGACCGGGACAGAATCTACGAGCAGTACTTC. The encoded protein is CASSLEADRDRIYEQYF.

The chain recombines TRBV11-2 with TRBJ2-1; TRBD2 matches at 8 bases. The J segment lost 1 base and the V segment lost 5 bases, leaving 10 bases of the junction unmatched. Germline V gene data show CDR1 as SGHAT and CDR2 as FQNNGV. The CDR3 loop spans 17 amino acids. The CDR3 bases are TGTGCCAGCAGCCGCTTTGTTGGCGGGGGGTCCTACAATGAGCAGTTCTTC. It codes for CASSRFVGGGSYNEQFF.

V and J are TRBV27 and TRBJ2-2; perhaps TRBD1 as D (6 bases). Trimming pared 5 bases from V and 4 bases from J, leaving 17 bases between. Germline CDR1 and CDR2: MNHEY and SMNVEV (reference sequence). This CDR3 contains 16 residues. Here the CDR3 reads CASSPLGGEVTGELFF. The CDR3 DNA is TGTGCCAGCAGTCCGTTAGGGGGAGAGGTCACCGGGGAGCTGTTTTTT.

V usage is TRBV29-1 and J usage is TRBJ2-1; D unresolved. V was pared by 4 bases and J by 5 bases, with 9 bases between. There are 12 residues in the CDR3. Germline lookup yields CDR1 SQVTM and CDR2 ANQGSEA. For the CDR3, the DNA is TGCAGCGTTGGTGCCCTGAACAATGAGCAGTTCTTC. Protein product: CSVGALNNEQFF.

The chain recombines TRBV3-1 (or the pseudogene TRBV3-2) with TRBJ1-4, with D possibly TRBD1 on 6 matching bases. V was trimmed by 1 base and J by 7 bases, leaving 10 bases between them. The CDR3 is 14 residues long. The germline V gene has CDR1 LGHDT and CDR2 YNNKEL (reference sequence). CDR3 coding DNA: TGTGCCAGCAGCCAAGTCCGAGGGGGTGAAAAACTGTTTTTT. Translation gives CASSQVRGGEKLFF.

V is TRBV6-2 or TRBV6-3 and J is TRBJ2-1, with D tentatively TRBD2 (6 bases). Germline lookup yields CDR1 MNHEY and CDR2 SVGEGT. The CDR3 has 14 residues. V was clipped by 1 base and J by 2 bases, with 6 bases between them. The CDR3 reads CASSYLAAYNEQFF. The CDR3 nucleotides are TGTGCCAGCAGTTACTTAGCGGCCTACAATGAGCAGTTCTTC.

This clone was seen a handful of times. This chain connects TRBV15 to TRBJ1-1, with D perhaps TRBD1 (5 bases). V lost 3 bases to trimming and J lost 2 bases, with 13 bases between them. The CDR3 has 15 residues. CDR1 LNHNV and CDR2 YYDKDF come from the germline V gene (reference sequence). The CDR3 DNA reads TGTGCCACCAGCAGGCAACTACAGGATAACACTGAAGCTTTCTTT. Its protein is CATSRQLQDNTEAFF.

J is TRBJ2-3 and V is TRBV5-1; 10 nucleotides line up with TRBD2. Germline V gene sequence: CDR1 SGHRS, CDR2 YFSETQ. There are 16 residues in the CDR3. V dropped 4 bases and J dropped 2; count of bases not matched to a gene: 7. The CDR3 coding sequence is TGCGCCAGCAGCCTAAGGACTAGCGGAACCACAGATACGCAGTATTTT. This sequence encodes CASSLRTSGTTDTQYF.

V and J are TRBV7-9 and TRBJ2-1; 13 bases map to TRBD2. With 5 bases clipped from V and 7 bases from J, the junction kept 5 bases outside the gene matches. The CDR3 contains 15 residues. Per germline, CDR1 SEHNR and CDR2 FQNEAQ (reference sequence). The CDR3 is CASSHPTSGGNEQFF. Written as DNA, the CDR3 is TGTGCCAGCAGCCATCCGACTAGCGGGGGGAATGAGCAGTTCTTC. Variable domain in full (rest from reference TRBV7-9 and TRBJ2-1): DTGVSQNPRHKITKRGQNVTFRCDPISEHNRLYWYRQTLGQGPEFLTYFQNEAQLEKSRLLSDRFSAERPKGSFSTLEIQRTEQGDSAMYLCASSHPTSGGNEQFFGPGTRLTVL.

This sequence joins TRBV28 and TRBJ1-2; possibly TRBD1 for D (5 bases). The CDR3 sequence is 15 residues long. The V gene's germline CDR1 is MDHEN and CDR2 SYDVKM. The V gene lost 4 bases and the J gene lost 0 bases, with 12 bases spanning the gap. CDR3 sequence reads: CASSSLTDSNYGYTF. Here the CDR3 DNA reads TGTGCCAGCAGTTCACTGACAGACTCTAACTATGGCTACACCTTC.

V usage is TRBV29-1 and J usage is TRBJ2-3; TRBD1 matches 7 bases. CDR1 and CDR2 (germline): SQVTM, ANQGSEA. The CDR3 length is 14 residues. Trimming cost V 7 bases and J 6 bases; bases outside gene matches: 13. This chain's CDR3 is CSAAGDSGWDTQYF. CDR3 sequence (DNA): TGCAGCGCCGCCGGGGACAGTGGCTGGGATACGCAGTATTTT.

The CDR3 nucleotides read TGTGCCAGCAGTTGGGGACTAGCGAATACGCAGTATTTT. Translation: CASSWGLANTQYF. The chain joins TRBV6-5 to TRBJ2-3, with 10 bases fitting TRBD2. Germline V gene data show CDR1 as MNHEY and CDR2 as SVGAGI. This CDR3 is 13 amino acids long. V lost 4 bases, J lost 7 bases, and 2 bases stayed unmatched.

This clone was seen only once. The chain has TRBV28 and TRBJ2-7; D is perhaps TRBD1 (6 bases). CDR3 length: 12 amino acids. V was clipped by 6 bases and J by 4 bases, with 10 bases between them. From germline, CDR1 is MDHEN and CDR2 SYDVKM. Here the CDR3 reads CASSRQAYEQYF. As DNA, the CDR3 is TGTGCCAGCAGCAGACAGGCTTACGAGCAGTACTTC.

This clone was seen a few times. This sequence joins TRBV10-2 and TRBJ1-5; no clear D. Germline V gives CDR1 WSHSY, CDR2 SAAADI. This CDR3 contains 11 residues. Deletions cut 8 bases from V and 4 bases from J, with 6 bases between. The CDR3 nucleotides read TGCGCCAGCGGCTGGAATCAGCCCCAGCATTTT. Encoded protein: CASGWNQPQHF.

The genes are TRBV6-2 or TRBV6-3 and TRBJ1-2, with D unclear. Deletions cut 6 bases from V and 4 bases from J, with 12 bases between. The CDR3 is 13 residues long. The germline gives CDR1 MNHEY, CDR2 SVGEGT. CDR3 in DNA: TGTGCCAGCAGCCCCGGGTCTGCCTATGGCTACACCTTC. This codes for CASSPGSAYGYTF.

The V gene is TRBV9, the J gene TRBJ2-1; TRBD2 matches at 11 bases. Germline V gene lookup returns CDR1 SGDLS and CDR2 YYNGEE. With V trimmed by 4 bases and J by 6 bases, 6 bases remained unmatched. This CDR3 has 15 residues. The CDR3 spells CASSFLAGGSNEQFF. CDR3 in DNA: TGTGCCAGCAGCTTTCTAGCGGGAGGTTCCAATGAGCAGTTCTTC.

This clone was seen a few times. The rearrangement links TRBV23-1 to TRBJ1-6, with TRBD1 matching over 9 bases. TRBV23-1 is classed as an ORF, of uncertain function. This CDR3 has 15 residues. Unmatched junction bases numbered 10, after V lost 6 bases and J lost 10 bases. CDR3 nucleotide sequence: TGCGCCAGCAGGCTACCGGGACAGGGAAGGTCACCCCTCCACTTT. It codes for CASRLPGQGRSPLHF.

This clone has only one observation. The chain couples TRBV11-2 to TRBJ1-3; D not resolved. CDR3 length: 15 amino acids. Germline CDR1 SGHAT, CDR2 FQNNGV. V lost 4 bases, J lost 0 bases, and 10 bases lay in between. This CDR3 is CASSSGRNSGNTIYF. The CDR3 DNA is TGTGCCAGCAGCTCCGGACGGAACTCTGGAAACACCATATATTTT.

V gene TRBV28 combines with J gene TRBJ1-1, with TRBD1 matching over 9 bases. This CDR3 has 15 residues. The germline V gene has CDR1 MDHEN and CDR2 SYDVKM. The trim removed 11 bases at V and 4 bases at J, leaving 14 bases unmatched. The CDR3 sequence is CASPPTGGASTEAFF. CDR3 DNA: TGTGCCTCTCCCCCCACAGGGGGCGCATCCACTGAAGCTTTCTTT.

This clone has more than one count but fewer than ten. Additional DNA sequences in this sample encode the identical CDR3. V gene TRBV11-2 combines with J gene TRBJ2-7, with 11 positions matching TRBD2. The length of the CDR3 is 15 residues. The germline V gene has CDR1 SGHAT and CDR2 FQNNGV. Trimming cost V 1 base and J 1 base; bases outside gene matches: 0. The CDR3, as DNA: TGTGCCAGCAGCTTAGGACTAGCGGGATCCTACGAGCAGTACTTC. It translates to CASSLGLAGSYEQYF.

This clone showed up just a few times. The gene calls are TRBV25-1 and TRBJ2-1, with D possibly TRBD2 on 5 matching bases. The V end was cut by 3 bases, the J end by 3 bases, with 9 bases between. The CDR3 has 14 amino acids. Germline V gives CDR1 MGHDK, CDR2 SYGVNS. The CDR3 nucleotides are TGTGCCAGCAGTGAGACCGAGGGCTACAATGAGCAGTTCTTC. This sequence encodes CASSETEGYNEQFF.